This is a list of T cell receptor beta chains from one sample in a study of shared clonotypes between healthy human individuals. Libraries were prepared by immunoSEQ multiplex PCR; TCRdb keeps only in-frame clonotypes and omits some of them. Of over a million clones in the sample, roughly 96% are singletons; the top ten hold roughly 1.2%. Sequencing used naive CD4+ T cells sorted from blood. These receptors originate from a man aged 25-45 years in good health. Both conserved end residues are part of each CDR3. The order of the fields is J gene, clone size, D gene, V gene, CDR3 protein, CDR3 DNA. A D gene is named only where the DNA matches it firmly. Expanded clones get a size class; other rows say once, few or many, or leave the size out.

TRBJ1-1	.	.	TRBV5-5	CASSLVGGDTEAFF	TGTGCCAGCAGCTTGGTCGGGGGGGACACTGAAGCTTTCTTT
TRBJ2-2	.	TRBD1	TRBV7-2	CATRTGSNTGELFF	TGTGCCACTCGGACAGGGTCGAACACCGGGGAGCTGTTTTTT
TRBJ1-2	.	.	TRBV29-1	CSVGAANYGYTF	TGCAGCGTTGGGGCAGCTAACTATGGCTACACCTTC
TRBJ2-7	.	.	TRBV5-1	CASSLGNRDPGYEQYF	TGCGCCAGCAGCTTGGGAAACCGGGACCCTGGCTACGAGCAGTACTTC
TRBJ1-5	.	.	TRBV15	CATSRTRTHQPQHF	TGTGCCACCAGCAGGACCAGGACGCATCAGCCCCAGCATTTT
TRBJ2-3	once	.	TRBV9	CASSVRGFTDTQYF	TGTGCCAGCAGCGTACGCGGGTTCACAGATACGCAGTATTTT
TRBJ2-3	.	.	TRBV5-1	CASSSQGYSSTDTQYF	TGCGCCAGCAGCTCCCAGGGTTATAGTAGCACAGATACGCAGTATTTT
TRBJ2-7	.	TRBD2	TRBV29-1	CSVEDRVRGAYEQYF	TGCAGCGTTGAAGATCGGGTGCGGGGGGCCTACGAGCAGTACTTC
TRBJ2-1	.	.	TRBV5-1	CASKGGGSYNEQFF	TGCGCCAGCAAGGGAGGGGGATCCTACAATGAGCAGTTCTTC
TRBJ2-7	.	TRBD2	TRBV15	CATSTSGGSYEQYF	TGTGCCACCAGCACCAGCGGGGGGTCCTACGAGCAGTACTTC
TRBJ2-1	.	.	TRBV29-1	CSGDRTEEQFF	TGCAGCGGTGACCGAACCGAAGAGCAGTTCTTC
TRBJ2-1	.	TRBD1	TRBV10-3	CAISESAGQGVNEQFF	TGTGCCATCAGTGAGTCAGCGGGACAGGGAGTCAATGAGCAGTTCTTC
TRBJ2-7	once	TRBD2	TRBV19	CASKRAGGAYEQYF	TGTGCCAGTAAACGGGCGGGAGGGGCCTACGAGCAGTACTTC
TRBJ2-3	.	.	TRBV6-5	CASSYLATQYF	TGTGCCAGCAGTTATCTCGCTACGCAGTATTTT
TRBJ1-2	.	.	TRBV5-1	CASSLSQNDGYTF	TGCGCCAGCAGCCTCTCTCAGAACGATGGCTACACCTTC
TRBJ1-1	.	TRBD1	TRBV9	CASSVGTGNTEAFF	TGTGCCAGCAGCGTAGGGACAGGGAACACTGAAGCTTTCTTT
TRBJ2-1	.	.	TRBV2	CASARVRWGKGNEQFF	TGTGCCAGCGCCCGGGTGAGGTGGGGAAAGGGCAATGAGCAGTTCTTC
TRBJ2-5	.	.	TRBV5-1	CASSLGTGTQETQYF	TGCGCCAGCAGCTTGGGAACCGGGACCCAAGAGACCCAGTACTTC
TRBJ2-1	once	TRBD2	TRBV5-6	CASSGSGSSYNEQFF	TGTGCCAGCAGCGGGAGCGGGAGCTCCTACAATGAGCAGTTCTTC
TRBJ2-3	.	TRBD2	TRBV5-4	CASSLGGLAGGPADTQYF	TGTGCCAGCAGCTTGGGGGGACTAGCGGGAGGGCCAGCAGATACGCAGTATTTT
TRBJ2-7	.	.	TRBV11-2	CASSLDRKRGLSYEQYF	TGTGCCAGCAGCTTAGACCGTAAAAGGGGACTCTCCTACGAGCAGTACTTC
TRBJ2-1	.	.	TRBV5-1	CASSLREHTYNEQFF	TGCGCCAGCAGCCTCCGGGAGCACACCTACAATGAGCAGTTCTTC
TRBJ1-2	.	.	TRBV5-1	CASSSAVGDYGYTF	TGCGCCAGCAGCTCCGCCGTAGGGGACTATGGCTACACCTTC
TRBJ2-7	.	TRBD2	TRBV19	CASSISGSGYEQYF	TGTGCCAGTAGTATAAGCGGGAGTGGGTACGAGCAGTACTTC
TRBJ2-1	once	.	TRBV20-1	CSASGDNEQFF	TGCAGTGCTAGCGGCGACAATGAGCAGTTCTTC
TRBJ1-1	.	.	TRBV5-1	CASSLWMGKLAEAFF	TGCGCCAGCAGCTTGTGGATGGGGAAGCTCGCTGAAGCTTTCTTT
TRBJ1-2	.	.	TRBV2	CASSPRGYGYTF	TGTGCCAGCTCGCCCAGGGGCTATGGCTACACCTTC
TRBJ2-7	.	TRBD1	TRBV10-3	CAISGGQNYEQYF	TGTGCCATCAGTGGGGGACAGAACTACGAGCAGTACTTC
TRBJ2-5	.	.	TRBV11-2	CASSSRVGLQETQYF	TGTGCCAGCAGCTCCAGGGTAGGGTTACAAGAGACCCAGTACTTC
TRBJ2-7	.	TRBD1	TRBV15	CATKTRTGTYEQYF	TGTGCCACTAAGACCCGGACAGGGACCTACGAGCAGTACTTC
TRBJ1-2	.	TRBD1	TRBV5-1	CASSQQGWNGYTF	TGCGCCAGCAGCCAACAGGGGTGGAATGGCTACACCTTC
TRBJ2-3	.	.	TRBV7-9	CASSLVSGLGNTDTQYF	TGTGCCAGCAGCTTAGTTAGCGGACTGGGCAACACAGATACGCAGTATTTT
TRBJ2-7	.	TRBD2	TRBV7-2	CASILAGDLSYEQYF	TGTGCCAGTATACTAGCGGGAGACCTCTCCTACGAGCAGTACTTC
TRBJ2-5	.	.	TRBV5-1	CASSLTGTYQETQYF	TGCGCCAGCAGCTTGACCGGGACGTACCAAGAGACCCAGTACTTC
TRBJ1-2	.	.	TRBV5-1	CASSNMKIRTERNGYTF	TGCGCCAGCAGCAATATGAAAATAAGGACAGAAAGAAATGGCTACACCTTC
TRBJ2-1	.	TRBD1	TRBV11-3	CASSSYGVGGGYNEQFF	TGTGCCAGCAGCTCATACGGGGTAGGGGGCGGCTACAATGAGCAGTTCTTC
TRBJ1-5	.	.	TRBV28	CASSSRWRQDSNQPQHF	TGTGCCAGCAGTTCACGCTGGCGACAGGATAGCAATCAGCCCCAGCATTTT
TRBJ2-1	.	.	TRBV7-9	CASSLMTSGNEQFF	TGTGCCAGCAGCCTTATGACTAGTGGCAATGAGCAGTTCTTC
TRBJ2-7	.	TRBD1	TRBV19	CASSIATGYEQYF	TGTGCCAGTAGTATCGCGACAGGGTACGAGCAGTACTTC
TRBJ2-1	.	.	TRBV11-2	CASSLVSREQFF	TGTGCCAGCAGCTTAGTTAGTCGGGAGCAGTTCTTC
TRBJ1-1	.	.	TRBV7-2	CASSLPLTADTNTEAFF	TGTGCCAGCAGCTTACCCTTGACAGCAGACACGAACACTGAAGCTTTCTTT
TRBJ2-7	.	TRBD2	TRBV7-2	CASSNSGLPEVEQYF	TGTGCCAGCAGTAATAGCGGGCTCCCCGAGGTTGAGCAGTACTTC
TRBJ2-1	.	TRBD2	TRBV18	CASSSIAGVEFF	TGTGCCAGCTCATCGATAGCGGGAGTGGAGTTCTTC
TRBJ2-3	.	.	TRBV2	CASSEEGQGTDTQYF	TGTGCCAGCAGTGAAGAGGGGCAGGGGACAGATACGCAGTATTTT
TRBJ2-5	.	.	TRBV14	CASSRDYQETQYF	TGTGCCAGCAGCCGGGACTACCAAGAGACCCAGTACTTC
TRBJ1-3	.	.	TRBV18	CASSPLPSSGNTIYF	TGTGCCAGCTCACCATTGCCGAGCTCTGGAAACACCATATATTTT
TRBJ1-1	.	.	TRBV5-1	CASSLGRLMNTEAFF	TGCGCCAGCAGCTTGGGGCGGCTTATGAACACTGAAGCTTTCTTT
TRBJ2-1	.	.	TRBV11-3	CASSSDRYNEQFF	TGTGCCAGCAGCTCGGACAGATACAATGAGCAGTTCTTC
TRBJ2-7	once	TRBD1	TRBV7-6	CASSLASRTGMIYEQYF	TGTGCCAGCAGCTTGGCCTCTAGGACAGGGATGATCTACGAGCAGTACTTC
TRBJ1-2	.	.	TRBV27	CASSVTGTRYGYTF	TGTGCCAGCAGTGTCACCGGGACCCGGTATGGCTACACCTTC
TRBJ1-4	.	TRBD1	TRBV6-5	CATKSTGGEKLFF	TGTGCCACAAAATCGACAGGGGGTGAAAAACTGTTTTTT
TRBJ2-1	.	TRBD2	TRBV2	CASSGGRVDEQFF	TGTGCCAGCAGTGGCGGGAGGGTCGATGAGCAGTTCTTC
TRBJ2-3	once	TRBD2	TRBV27	CASSKIAGVGTDTQYF	TGTGCCAGCAGTAAGATAGCGGGAGTTGGGACAGATACGCAGTATTTT
TRBJ2-3	.	TRBD1	TRBV2	CASTGQGTDTQYF	TGTGCCAGCACGGGACAGGGGACCGATACGCAGTATTTT
TRBJ2-3	.	TRBD2	TRBV2	CARASGRVGHRYAVF	TGTGCCAGGGCTAGCGGGAGAGTAGGGCACAGATACGCAGTATTT
TRBJ2-7	.	TRBD1	TRBV5-1	CASSPGTGDVEQYF	TGCGCCAGCAGCCCCGGGACAGGGGATGTGGAGCAGTACTTC
TRBJ2-7	.	.	TRBV6-5	CASSYEHRTYEQYF	TGTGCCAGCAGTTACGAGCACAGAACCTACGAGCAGTACTTC